In this sample, the clone carrying this T cell receptor (beta chain) turned up a few times. This entry belongs to a study of OX40 agonist ivuxolimab in advanced cancers. The CDR3 consists of 13 residues. V was cut by 0 bases and J by 8 bases, with 11 bases left in between. Germline CDR1 SGHNT, CDR2 YYREEE (reference sequence). Measured with immunoSEQ multiplex PCR; TCRdb has only the in-frame clones, and not every one. The sample has 69,000 or so clones; 82% are singletons. The chain employs TRBV5-4 and TRBJ1-2, with D maybe TRBD1 (5 bases). This sample comprised CD4+ or CD8+ T cells sorted from blood, obtained in a trial of the OX40 agonist ivuxolimab. This sequence originates from an adult with an advanced solid tumor such as melanoma, head and neck, liver or kidney cancer. As DNA, the CDR3 is TGTGCCAGCAGCTTGGGGGGGGAAGAAGGCTACACCTTC. This translates into CASSLGGEEGYTF.